The 25 T cell receptor beta chains listed next were all sequenced from one sample in a study of early T cells in non-severe SARS-CoV-2 infection. TCRdb re-analysed the 5' RACE reads in MiXCR, keeping a single row per CDR3 protein. Of more than 45,000 distinct CDR3 sequences listed, around 14% are singletons. What was sequenced was whole blood. The receptors were gathered from an adult who was a healthcare worker with PCR-confirmed SARS-CoV-2 infection or an uninfected control (not recorded which).

This clonotype was counted many times. The CDR3 here is CASSLDRGRTPDEKLFF. In DNA, the CDR3 is TGCGCCAGCAGCTTGGACAGGGGGCGCACACCGGATGAAAAACTGTTTTTT. This sequence joins TRBV5-1 and TRBJ1-4; 9 nucleotides agree with TRBD1. The CDR3 sequence is 17 residues long. The trim removed 0 bases at V and 6 bases at J, leaving 9 bases unmatched. Per germline, CDR1 SGHRS and CDR2 YFSETQ.

This chain joins TRBV9 and TRBJ2-1; D gene unclear. This CDR3 spans 17 amino acids. Germline CDR1 reads SGDLS; CDR2 reads YYNGEE. The V gene lost 0 bases and the J gene lost 3 bases, with 16 bases spanning the gap. The chain's CDR3 is CASSVVAGAMGYNEQFF. The CDR3 region has the DNA TGTGCCAGCAGCGTAGTGGCAGGAGCGATGGGCTACAATGAGCAGTTCTTC.

This clonotype has a count of ten or more. The J gene is TRBJ2-1, the V gene TRBV5-1; TRBD2 matches 10 bases. The J segment lost 0 bases and the V segment lost 3 bases, leaving 3 bases of the junction unmatched. This CDR3 is 16 amino acids long. Germline CDR1 SGHRS, CDR2 YFSETQ. The CDR3 nucleotides read TGCGCCAGCAGCTCCCTAGCGGGGGACTCCTACAATGAGCAGTTCTTC. Protein sequence: CASSSLAGDSYNEQFF.

This clonotype has ten or more counts. This chain connects TRBV7-3 to TRBJ2-3; 11 bases agree with TRBD2. The germline CDR1 and CDR2 sequences are SGHTA and FQGTGA. With 5 bases clipped from V and 2 bases from J, the junction kept 3 bases outside the gene matches. This CDR3 contains 15 residues. The CDR3 DNA is TGTGCCAGCAGCGCGACTAGCGGGACCACAGATACGCAGTATTTT. It codes for CASSATSGTTDTQYF. Full variable domain (rest looked up from reference TRBV7-3 and TRBJ2-3): GAGVSQTPSNKVTEKGKYVELRCDPISGHTALYWYRQSLGQGPEFLIYFQGTGAADDSGLPNDRFFAVRPEGSVSTLKIQRTERGDSAVYLCASSATSGTTDTQYFGPGTRLTVL.

This clonotype was picked up a small number of times. CDR3 amino acids: CASSRQSSYNEQFF. The CDR3 DNA reads TGCGCCAGCAGCAGACAGAGCTCCTACAATGAGCAGTTCTTC. The chain joins TRBV4-1 to TRBJ2-1; tentatively, D is TRBD1 (5 bases). The ends were cut back, 5 bases at V and 0 bases at J, with 8 bases in the middle. The CDR3 sequence is 14 residues long. Germline assignment: CDR1 MGHRA and CDR2 YSYEKL.

The sample holds a few counts of this clonotype. CDR3 coding DNA: TGTGCCAGCAGTTTACGAGGGGGCGCGGGCGGCTACACCTTC. Protein: CASSLRGGAGGYTF. The V and J genes are TRBV12-3 or TRBV12-4 and TRBJ1-2, with 7 bases matching TRBD1. This CDR3 has 14 residues. V was clipped by 2 bases and J by 8 bases; unmatched bases: 8.

In its sample, this clonotype was seen a few times. This sequence joins TRBV7-9 and TRBJ2-1, with D hard to call. The V gene lost 0 bases and the J gene lost 10 bases, with 7 bases spanning the gap. The CDR3 spans 12 residues. Germline V CDR1 and CDR2: SEHNR, FQNEAQ (reference sequence). CDR3 nucleotides: TGTGCCAGCAGCTTAGCAGTCACCGAGCAGTTCTTC. It yields the protein CASSLAVTEQFF. Variable domain in full (rest from reference TRBV7-9 and TRBJ2-1): DTGVSQNPRHKITKRGQNVTFRCDPISEHNRLYWYRQTLGQGPEFLTYFQNEAQLEKSRLLSDRFSAERPKGSFSTLEIQRTEQGDSAMYLCASSLAVTEQFFGPGTRLTVL.

The chain uses TRBV2 and TRBJ2-1; TRBD2 matches at 12 bases. V shed 6 bases and J 10 bases; nucleotides not matched to a gene: 13. From germline, CDR1 is SNHLY and CDR2 FYNNEI. The CDR3 loop spans 16 amino acids. The CDR3 DNA reads TGTGCCAGCAGGGGGAAGACTAGCGGGGGCTCCAAAGAGCAGTTCTTC. Translated, it gives CASRGKTSGGSKEQFF.

The CDR3 protein is CASSLLAGVDTGELFF. Here the CDR3 DNA reads TGTGCCAGCAGTTTACTAGCGGGAGTGGACACCGGGGAGCTGTTTTTT. This rearrangement joins TRBV7-9 to TRBJ2-2; 11 bases line up with TRBD2. Germline V CDR1 and CDR2: SEHNR, FQNEAQ (reference sequence). Trimming cost V 6 bases and J 3 bases; bases outside gene matches: 6. The CDR3 is 16 amino acids.

Note on this clonotype: An end of the junction differs from the germline gene, which may be a read error. The rearrangement links TRBV7-8 to TRBJ1-1, with 10 positions matching TRBD1. Germline V gene lookup returns CDR1 SGHVS and CDR2 FQNEAQ. The CDR3 totals 17 residues. CDR3 sequence (DNA): TGTGCCAGCAGCGGGCCGAGACAGGGGGCCGTGAACACTGGAGCTTTCTTT. It translates to CASSGPRQGAVNTGAFF.

In its sample, this clonotype was seen a few times. The rearrangement joins TRBV7-9 to TRBJ1-2; D is possibly TRBD1 (5 bases). CDR1 SEHNR and CDR2 FQNEAQ come from the germline V gene (reference sequence). CDR3 length equals 14 residues. The V end lost 1 base, the J end lost 4 bases, and 10 bases lay between the germline ends. CDR3 sequence: CASSLGRGSYGYTF. In nucleotides, the CDR3 is TGTGCCAGCAGCTTAGGTCGGGGGAGCTATGGCTACACCTTC.

This clonotype showed up just a few times. The rearrangement uses TRBV29-1 and TRBJ1-1; D is undetermined. The CDR3 has 13 amino acids. Germline V CDR1 and CDR2: SQVTM, ANQGSEA. V was trimmed by 3 bases and J by 0 bases, leaving 8 bases between them. The CDR3 region is CSVEPDMNTEAFF. In nucleotides, the CDR3 is TGCAGCGTTGAGCCAGACATGAACACTGAAGCTTTCTTT.

The table lists this clonotype with many counts. The J gene is TRBJ1-2, the V gene TRBV20-1, with D perhaps matching TRBD1 (6 bases). Germline V gene lookup returns CDR1 DFQATT and CDR2 SNEGSKA (reference sequence). CDR3 length: 12 residues. V was pared by 0 bases and J by 8 bases, with 10 bases between. CDR3 amino acids: CSARDQGRGYTF. CDR3 nucleotide sequence: TGCAGTGCTAGAGATCAGGGGAGGGGCTACACCTTC.

This clonotype was detected ten times or more. CDR3 coding DNA: TGTGCCAGCAGCTTAGATACGGTTGGAAACACCATATATTTT. Amino acid sequence: CASSLDTVGNTIYF. The chain joins TRBV7-2 to TRBJ1-3; D is uncertain. Trimming took 1 base from V and 3 from J, leaving 7 bases between them. CDR1 and CDR2 (germline): SGHTA, FQGNSA. The CDR3 covers 14 residues. Together with reference TRBV7-2 and TRBJ1-3, the CDR3 gives the full variable domain: GAGVSQSPSNKVTEKGKDVELRCDPISGHTALYWYRQSLGQGLEFLIYFQGNSAPDKSGLPSDRFSAERTGGSVSTLTIQRTQQEDSAVYLCASSLDTVGNTIYFGEGSWLTVV.

This clonotype was detected many times. The genes are TRBV7-6 and TRBJ2-7; D is possibly TRBD1 or TRBD2 (5 bases each). Germline V lookup: CDR1 SGHVS, CDR2 FNYEAQ. Trimming left V 3 bases short and J 9 bases short, with 18 bases between. The CDR3 has 14 residues. The DNA for the CDR3 is TGTGCCAGCAGCTTGGATCCGGGACGGTGGGGGCAGTACTTC. It translates to CASSLDPGRWGQYF.

This clonotype occurred once. This sequence may be a read error, since a much larger clone differs from it by one base. This sequence joins TRBV6-5 and TRBJ2-5, with D possibly matching TRBD2 (6 bases). Germline CDR1 MNHEY, CDR2 SVGAGI. The length of the CDR3 is 16 residues. The V gene lost 6 bases and the J gene lost 2 bases, with 19 bases spanning the gap. DNA for the CDR3: TGTGCCAGCAGACTTACCGGGACTCGAATTCAAGAGACCCAGTACTTC. This codes for CASRLTGTRIQETQYF.

The table lists this clonotype with many counts. The gene calls are TRBV7-8 and TRBJ2-1; D gene ambiguous. The CDR3 totals 11 residues. V gave up 0 bases and J gave up 13 bases, with 7 bases separating them. The germline V gene encodes CDR1 SGHVS and CDR2 FQNEAQ. CDR3 coding DNA: TGTGCCAGCAGCTTAGCCCAAGGACAGTTCTTC. Its translation: CASSLAQGQFF. Drawing the rest from reference TRBV7-8 and TRBJ2-1, the complete variable domain is GAGVSQSPRYKVAKRGQDVALRCDPISGHVSLFWYQQALGQGPEFLTYFQNEAQLDKSGLPSDRFFAERPEGSVSTLKIQRTQQEDSAVYLCASSLAQGQFFGPGTRLTVL.

Here the CDR3 DNA reads TGTGCCAGCAGCTTCGGTTCGCACACCACAGATACGCAGTATTTT. This codes for CASSFGSHTTDTQYF. The chain uses TRBV5-8 and TRBJ2-3; no clear D gene. The CDR3 is made up of 15 amino acids. V gave up 2 bases and J gave up 2 bases, with 12 bases separating them. The germline V gene encodes CDR1 SGHTS and CDR2 YDEGEE.

In this sample, this clonotype turned up many times. The rearrangement joins TRBV19 to TRBJ2-2, with 7 bases matching TRBD1. The germline CDR1 and CDR2 sequences are LNHDA and SQIVND (reference sequence). This CDR3 has 15 amino acids. Losses at the gene ends were 3 bases for V and 1 base for J; bases not matched to a gene: 2. This CDR3 reads CASSIHRGNTGELFF. CDR3 nucleotides: TGTGCCAGTAGTATCCACAGGGGGAACACCGGGGAGCTGTTTTTT.

The genes are TRBV6-6 and TRBJ2-2, with a weak D call TRBD1 (6 bases). Germline values: CDR1 MNHNY, CDR2 SVGAGI (reference sequence). V lost 6 bases and J lost 1, with 12 bases in between. The CDR3 consists of 15 residues. The DNA for the CDR3 is TGTGCCAGCAGGAGGGGGACGGTGAACACCGGGGAGCTGTTTTTT. Translation: CASRRGTVNTGELFF.

This clonotype was detected ten times or more. The DNA of the CDR3 is TGTGCCAGCAGCCGACCTCCGGCCAGGGGGCTTCTTGACACCGGGGAGCTGTTTTTT. Translating gives CASSRPPARGLLDTGELFF. The chain recombines TRBV4-2 with TRBJ2-2; TRBD1 matches at 8 bases. CDR1 and CDR2 (germline): LGHNA, YNFKEQ. V dropped 4 bases and J dropped 3; count of bases not matched to a gene: 16. The CDR3 runs 19 residues.

This clonotype was seen at least ten times. This chain connects TRBV29-1 to TRBJ2-2; 7 bases line up with TRBD2. Per the germline V gene, CDR1 is SQVTM and CDR2 is ANQGSEA. After removal of 7 bases from V and 4 bases from J, the junction contained 9 bases not matched to a gene. This CDR3 spans 14 amino acids. This CDR3 is CSGRERGGTGELFF. The CDR3 DNA is TGCAGCGGTCGCGAGCGGGGAGGCACCGGGGAGCTGTTTTTT.

As for this clonotype: This could be a read error, since a much larger clone is one nucleotide away. Because it lacks the conserved phenylalanine or tryptophan at the end, this CDR3 is likely a read error. Here the CDR3 reads CSGKQDPNTEAFL. As DNA, the CDR3 is TGCAGCGGGAAACAGGATCCGAACACTGAAGCTTTCTTA. This chain connects TRBV29-1 to TRBJ1-1, with D tentatively TRBD1 (5 bases). The CDR3 contains 13 residues. Deletions cut 7 bases from V and 1 base from J, with 13 bases between. From germline, CDR1 is SQVTM and CDR2 ANQGSEA.

This clonotype showed up just a few times. The rearrangement links TRBV5-1 to TRBJ1-1, with D possibly TRBD1 on 6 matching bases. This CDR3 comprises 14 residues. CDR1 SGHRS and CDR2 YFSETQ come from the germline V gene. The germline V and J ends were trimmed by 2 bases and 1 base, with 9 bases remaining between them. The CDR3 nucleotides read TGCGCCAGCAGCTTCGGACAGTCGAACACTGAAGCTTTCTTT. This sequence encodes CASSFGQSNTEAFF.

V and J are TRBV7-3 and TRBJ1-1, with 8 bases fitting TRBD1. Trimming cost V 4 bases and J 1 base; bases outside gene matches: 8. The CDR3 sequence is 16 residues long. Germline values: CDR1 SGHTA, CDR2 FQGTGA. This CDR3 reads CASSSLGQGRNTEAFF. CDR3 DNA: TGTGCCAGCAGCTCTCTAGGACAGGGAAGGAACACTGAAGCTTTCTTT.